This T cell receptor beta chain was observed in a study of T cells after yellow fever vaccination. This clonotype appeared a few times. TCRdb called the 5' RACE reads again in MiXCR, with one record for every CDR3 protein. The profile covers approximately 85,000 distinct CDR3 sequences, with 13% appearing a single time and roughly 25% taken by the ten largest. V trimming: 2 bases; J trimming: 6 bases; junction bases outside the gene matches: 8. Per germline, CDR1 LGHDT and CDR2 YNNKEL (reference sequence). CDR3 length: 16 amino acids. This chain connects TRBV3-1 to TRBJ2-2; 8 bases fit TRBD1. Sequences were derived from CD8+ T cells not binding an NS4B(214-222) dextramer, sorted from PBMCs, sampled approximately 22 days after the first yellow fever vaccination. This TCR was sampled from a man younger than 35 who received the YFV17D yellow fever vaccine. The CDR3 spells CASSQIRTGNPGELFF. The CDR3 DNA reads as TGTGCCAGCAGCCAAATTAGGACAGGGAATCCCGGGGAGCTGTTTTTT.